The present T cell receptor beta chain was sequenced within a study of post-analysis software for immune sequencing data. Looking at the study overall: In terms of disease course, relapsing-remitting, secondary progressive and progressive-relapsing multiple sclerosis were included. Study results and caveats: A handful of TRBV segments occurring more often in patients than controls included TRBV5-6, TRBV5-1 and TRBV20-1.

cDNA libraries of TCR beta carried unique molecular identifiers. TCRdb itself ran the PCR reads through MiXCR, one entry per CDR3 protein. The sample includes around 260,000 distinct CDR3 sequences, 35% to 40% of them seen just once. Germline V gene lookup returns CDR1 MGHDK and CDR2 SYGVNS. With 3 bases clipped from V and 11 bases from J, the junction kept 8 bases outside the gene matches. This CDR3 region has 13 residues. There are a few counts of this clonotype. The antigen is unknown. Sequenced sample: blood. The TCR was taken from a girl aged 5-17 years with multiple sclerosis. This chain uses TRBV25-1 with TRBJ1-1; TRBD1 agrees at 8 bases. CDR3 sequence reads: CASSDSQGAGAFF. The CDR3 DNA is TGTGCCAGCAGTGACTCTCAGGGGGCCGGGGCTTTCTTT.